This record looks at one T cell receptor beta chain sequence and its context. The antigen remains undetermined. As for the donors, each was a healthy bone marrow donor. This sample is drawn from a study of cytomegalovirus exposure and HLA in healthy donors. Regarding the study as a whole: In vitro testing confirmed a few CMV-associated chains as specific for CMV antigens.

Germline V CDR1 and CDR2: WSHSY, SAAADI. V dropped 6 bases and J dropped 2 bases, with 10 bases sitting between them. The CDR3 loop spans 13 amino acids. Primers included in the PCR were 60 Vbeta and 13 Jbeta primers. Repertoires were generated with immunoSEQ multiplex PCR, while TCRdb's copy carries only in-frame clones and drops some. This sample has around 140,000 clones, with around 82% found just once. The source of this sequence is a man aged 18 to 29 in good health and CMV-seropositive. Sequences were obtained from PBMCs. This rearrangement joins TRBV10-2 to TRBJ2-5; D is ambiguous. CDR3 sequence (DNA): TGCGCCAGCAGCTCGGGTCCACAAGAGACCCAGTACTTC. Encoded protein: CASSSGPQETQYF.